Following are 21 T cell receptor beta chains from one sample sequenced in a study of blood T cell repertoires in COVID-19. TCRdb's copy holds only in-frame clones and misses some; the assay was immunoSEQ multiplex PCR. The sample has roughly 200,000 clones, around 76% seen once. Sequenced: peripheral blood. The receptors stem from a woman aged 55-75 years with COVID-19, enrolled during active disease.

This chain links TRBV9 with TRBJ2-3, with 8 positions matching TRBD1. This CDR3 spans 17 amino acids. J lost 0 bases, V lost 6 bases, and 12 bases had no gene match. In germline, CDR1 is SGDLS, CDR2 YYNGEE. The CDR3 DNA reads TGTGCCAGCAAGAGTGGATCGGACAGGGCAAGCACAGATACGCAGTATTTT. Residues: CASKSGSDRASTDTQYF. Full variable domain (missing parts from reference TRBV9 and TRBJ2-3): DSGVTQTPKHLITATGQRVTLRCSPRSGDLSVYWYQQSLDQGLQFLIQYYNGEERAKGNILERFSAQQFPDLHSELNLSSLELGDSALYFCASKSGSDRASTDTQYFGPGTRLTVL.

This chain connects TRBV25-1 to TRBJ2-5; TRBD1 matches at 7 bases. The CDR3 totals 14 residues. Germline CDR1 and CDR2: MGHDK and SYGVNS. The trim removed 1 base at V and 1 base at J, leaving 0 bases unmatched. CDR3 region: CASSEWDSQETQYF. CDR3 nucleotides: TGTGCCAGCAGTGAATGGGACAGCCAAGAGACCCAGTACTTC.

The chain has TRBV6-4 and TRBJ1-1, with a tentative D call TRBD1 (6 bases). The CDR3 runs to 14 residues. Germline CDR1 and CDR2: MRHNA and SNTAGT. V lost 6 bases and J 2 bases, leaving 13 bases between the germline ends. Here the CDR3 DNA reads TGTGCCAGCAGACCGACAGGAGATAACACTGAAGCTTTCTTT. Amino acid sequence: CASRPTGDNTEAFF.

V is TRBV12-3 or TRBV12-4 and J is TRBJ2-2, with D maybe TRBD2 (5 bases). This CDR3 comprises 13 residues. The ends were cut back, 5 bases at V and 4 bases at J, with 8 bases in the middle. The CDR3 region has the DNA TGTGCCAGCAGTCCCCGGGGCACCGGGGAGCTGTTTTTT. This translates into CASSPRGTGELFF.

This clone was seen once. This chain connects TRBV5-4 to TRBJ1-6; no reliable D call. CDR1 and CDR2 (germline): SGHNT, YYREEE (reference sequence). CDR3 size: 16 residues. The V gene lost 0 bases and the J gene lost 4 bases, with 11 bases spanning the gap. CDR3 sequence: CASSLERDPYNSPLHF. CDR3 DNA: TGTGCCAGCAGCTTGGAGCGCGATCCTTATAATTCACCCCTCCACTTT. The variable domain in full, completed from reference TRBV5-4 and TRBJ1-6, reads ETGVTQSPTHLIKTRGQQVTLRCSSQSGHNTVSWYQQALGQGPQFIFQYYREEENGRGNFPPRFSGLQFPNYSSELNVNALELDDSALYLCASSLERDPYNSPLHFGNGTRLTVT.

J is TRBJ1-4 and V is TRBV27; tentative D call: TRBD1 (5 bases). Germline CDR1 reads MNHEY; CDR2 reads SMNVEV (reference sequence). The CDR3 is 18 amino acids. V lost 0 bases and J lost 2, with 16 bases in between. The CDR3 DNA reads as TGTGCCAGCAGTTTATCCGGGACCCCGCGGGGCACTAATGAAAAACTGTTTTTT. It encodes CASSLSGTPRGTNEKLFF.

The V gene is TRBV10-3, the J gene TRBJ1-6; D perhaps matches TRBD1 (5 bases). CDR1 is ENHRY and CDR2 is SYGVKD in the germline V gene. Trimming stripped 4 bases from V and 7 bases from J, with 14 bases between. The CDR3 runs to 15 residues. The CDR3 loop is CAISGAGQVNSPLHF. DNA of the CDR3: TGTGCCATCAGTGGCGCCGGACAAGTCAATTCACCCCTCCACTTT.

This clone was counted many times. V and J are TRBV5-4 and TRBJ1-6, with D possibly TRBD1 on 6 matching bases. CDR3 length: 17 residues. Germline-derived CDR1 and CDR2 are SGHNT and YYREEE (reference sequence). V was shortened by 2 bases and J by 4 bases, with 16 bases between the two germline ends. The CDR3 bases are TGTGCCAGCAGCTTTTCCCTGGGGGCACTGTATAATTCACCCCTCCACTTT. Protein sequence: CASSFSLGALYNSPLHF.

The chain carries TRBV30 and TRBJ1-6, with 9 bases fitting TRBD1. CDR3 length: 15 amino acids. Germline V gives CDR1 GTSNPN, CDR2 SVGIG (reference sequence). The V and J ends lost 2 bases and 10 bases, in that order; junction bases with no gene match: 9. This CDR3 reads CAWSKGQGAGSPLHF. The DNA for the CDR3 is TGTGCCTGGAGTAAGGGACAGGGTGCGGGATCACCCCTCCACTTT.

V and J are TRBV7-2 and TRBJ2-2; D gene ambiguous. Deletions cut 4 bases from V and 5 bases from J, with 8 bases between. Germline values: CDR1 SGHTA, CDR2 FQGNSA. This CDR3 has 13 amino acids. The CDR3 sequence: CASSSQVTGELFF. The CDR3 nucleotides are TGTGCCAGCAGCTCCCAGGTTACCGGGGAGCTGTTTTTT. Full variable domain (outside the CDR3, taken from reference TRBV7-2 and TRBJ2-2): GAGVSQSPSNKVTEKGKDVELRCDPISGHTALYWYRQSLGQGLEFLIYFQGNSAPDKSGLPSDRFSAERTGGSVSTLTIQRTQQEDSAVYLCASSSQVTGELFFGEGSRLTVL.

The chain recombines TRBV3-1 (or the pseudogene TRBV3-2) with TRBJ1-2; D is ambiguous. The CDR3 extends over 12 amino acids. The V end lost 3 bases, the J end lost 8 bases, and 10 bases lay between the germline ends. Per germline, CDR1 LGHDT and CDR2 YNNKEL (reference sequence). The CDR3 region is CASSQGATGYTF. CDR3 coding DNA: TGTGCCAGCAGCCAGGGAGCGACCGGCTACACCTTC.

The rearrangement joins TRBV14 to TRBJ2-1; D remains ambiguous. The CDR3 loop spans 14 amino acids. Germline V gives CDR1 SGHDN, CDR2 FVKESK. The germline V and J ends were trimmed by 0 bases and 9 bases, with 12 bases remaining between them. The CDR3: CASSQDKLWSEQFF. The CDR3 coding sequence is TGTGCCAGCAGCCAAGATAAGCTTTGGAGTGAGCAGTTCTTC.

The genes are TRBV2 and TRBJ1-2; D is possibly TRBD1 (6 bases). The CDR3 totals 14 residues. In germline, CDR1 is SNHLY, CDR2 FYNNEI. V lost 8 bases and J 1 base, leaving 14 bases between the germline ends. The CDR3 spells CASLPDSYNYGYTF. CDR3 sequence (DNA): TGTGCCAGCCTCCCGGACAGCTATAACTATGGCTACACCTTC.

The rearrangement joins TRBV9 to TRBJ2-2; 10 bases line up with TRBD1. After removal of 4 bases from V and 6 bases from J, the junction contained 12 bases not matched to a gene. The CDR3 runs to 17 residues. Germline V gene data show CDR1 as SGDLS and CDR2 as YYNGEE. The DNA for the CDR3 is TGTGCCAGCAGCCCTTTCCCGGGACAGGGGTCGTCCGGGGAGCTGTTTTTT. This gives the protein CASSPFPGQGSSGELFF.

The J gene is TRBJ1-1, the V gene TRBV12-5, with D perhaps TRBD1 (6 bases). With 4 bases removed from V and 11 bases from J, the gap between germline ends came to 14 bases. Germline CDR1 LGHNT, CDR2 FRNRAP. The CDR3 length is 12 residues. CDR3 bases: TGTGCTAGTGGTTGGGGGCTGTCGGAGGCTTTCTTT. Translating gives CASGWGLSEAFF. The whole variable domain, remainder taken from reference TRBV12-5 and TRBJ1-1, is DARVTQTPRHKVTEMGQEVTMRCQPILGHNTVFWYRQTMMQGLELLAYFRNRAPLDDSGMPKDRFSAEMPDATLATLKIQPSEPRDSAVYFCASGWGLSEAFFGQGTRLTVV.

V and J are TRBV7-2 and TRBJ2-5; 9 bases line up with TRBD2. Germline trimming cut 11 bases from V and 3 bases from J; bases unmatched to any gene: 10. This CDR3 is built from 14 residues. Per the germline V gene, CDR1 is SGHTA and CDR2 is FQGNSA. CDR3 nucleotides: TGTGCCTCGGCCCGAGCGGGAGGAAAAGAGACCCAGTACTTC. It encodes CASARAGGKETQYF.

In this sample, this clone turned up once. This chain joins TRBV3-1 (or the pseudogene TRBV3-2) and TRBJ2-7; D unresolved. V lost 5 bases to trimming and J lost 3 bases, with 8 bases between them. The length of the CDR3 is 12 residues. In germline, CDR1 is LGHDT, CDR2 YNNKEL (reference sequence). The CDR3 region has the DNA TGTGCCAGCAGCGTCTTGTACTACGAGCAGTACTTC. Protein sequence: CASSVLYYEQYF.

The chain uses TRBV14 and TRBJ1-1, with TRBD1 matching over 7 bases. Trimming removed 4 bases from V and 4 bases from J; junction bases left unmatched: 9. Per germline, CDR1 SGHDN and CDR2 FVKESK. The CDR3 spans 15 residues. The CDR3 is CASSLKRAGGTEAFF. CDR3 sequence (DNA): TGTGCCAGCAGCCTAAAAAGGGCAGGGGGCACTGAAGCTTTCTTT. The full variable domain, its missing parts supplied by reference TRBV14 and TRBJ1-1, is EAGVTQFPSHSVIEKGQTVTLRCDPISGHDNLYWYRRVMGKEIKFLLHFVKESKQDESGMPNNRFLAERTGGTYSTLKVQPAELEDSGVYFCASSLKRAGGTEAFFGQGTRLTVV.

The CDR3 DNA sequence: TGTGCCAGCAGCCCCCTCCGGGAGACCCAGTACTTC. Protein: CASSPLRETQYF. The J gene is TRBJ2-5, the V gene TRBV7-8; D remains unclear. Germline V lookup: CDR1 SGHVS, CDR2 FQNEAQ. V was pared by 5 bases and J by 5 bases, with 9 bases between. This CDR3 spans 12 amino acids.

This clone has a single count. The chain joins TRBV3-1 (or the pseudogene TRBV3-2) to TRBJ1-6; the match to TRBD1 covers 7 bases. The CDR3 is 16 amino acids. Per germline, CDR1 LGHDT and CDR2 YNNKEL (reference sequence). V gave up 1 base and J gave up 6 bases; unmatched junction bases: 6. The CDR3 loop reads CASSQAVGQANSPLHF. CDR3 in DNA: TGTGCCAGCAGCCAAGCGGTCGGACAGGCTAATTCACCCCTCCACTTT.

CDR3 amino acids: CASSYYRDFIYEQYF. The CDR3 DNA sequence: TGCGCCAGCAGCTACTACCGGGACTTCATCTACGAGCAGTACTTC. The chain is built from TRBV5-1 and TRBJ2-7, with a weak D call TRBD2 (6 bases). Trimming cost V 3 bases and J 3 bases, with 16 bases left between them. Germline-derived CDR1 and CDR2 are SGHRS and YFSETQ. The CDR3 is 15 residues long.